This T cell receptor beta chain was recorded in a study of Ad26.COV2.S vaccination and SARS-CoV-2 variants. Libraries were prepared by immunoSEQ multiplex PCR; TCRdb keeps only in-frame clonotypes and omits some of them. The sample lists about 680,000 clones; 70% to 90% were seen once. Trimming took 5 bases from V and 3 from J; bases not matched to a gene: 9. Germline CDR1 and CDR2: SGHTA and FQGNSA. The length of the CDR3 is 16 residues. Treatment of the sample: 15 to 20 received Ad26.COV2.S at low or high dose, single or two shots; several received placebo; per-sample allocation not given. At day 63 after the first vaccine or placebo injection, samples were drawn.

Here the sequenced sample was peripheral blood, taken in a trial of Ad26.COV2.S vaccine versus placebo. The chain employs TRBV7-2 and TRBJ2-7, with TRBD2 identical over 11 bases. The TCR was taken from a person between 18 and 60 years old who received the Ad26.COV2.S COVID-19 vaccine or a placebo. DNA of the CDR3: TGTGCCAGCAGCCCCTGGGGGGGACTAGCGGTCTACGAGCAGTACTTC. Amino acids: CASSPWGGLAVYEQYF.